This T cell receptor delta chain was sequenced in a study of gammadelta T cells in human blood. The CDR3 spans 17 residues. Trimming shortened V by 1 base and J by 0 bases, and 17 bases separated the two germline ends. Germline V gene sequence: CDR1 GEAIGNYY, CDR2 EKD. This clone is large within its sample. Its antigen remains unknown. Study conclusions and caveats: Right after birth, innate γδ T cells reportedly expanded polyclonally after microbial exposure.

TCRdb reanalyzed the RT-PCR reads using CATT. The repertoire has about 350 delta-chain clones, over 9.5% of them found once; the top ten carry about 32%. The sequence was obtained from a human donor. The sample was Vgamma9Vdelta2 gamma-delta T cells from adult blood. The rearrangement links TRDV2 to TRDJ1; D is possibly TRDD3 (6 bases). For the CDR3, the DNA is TGTGCCTGTGACACGTTACTGGGACCACAGTACACCGATAAACTCATCTTT. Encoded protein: CACDTLLGPQYTDKLIF.